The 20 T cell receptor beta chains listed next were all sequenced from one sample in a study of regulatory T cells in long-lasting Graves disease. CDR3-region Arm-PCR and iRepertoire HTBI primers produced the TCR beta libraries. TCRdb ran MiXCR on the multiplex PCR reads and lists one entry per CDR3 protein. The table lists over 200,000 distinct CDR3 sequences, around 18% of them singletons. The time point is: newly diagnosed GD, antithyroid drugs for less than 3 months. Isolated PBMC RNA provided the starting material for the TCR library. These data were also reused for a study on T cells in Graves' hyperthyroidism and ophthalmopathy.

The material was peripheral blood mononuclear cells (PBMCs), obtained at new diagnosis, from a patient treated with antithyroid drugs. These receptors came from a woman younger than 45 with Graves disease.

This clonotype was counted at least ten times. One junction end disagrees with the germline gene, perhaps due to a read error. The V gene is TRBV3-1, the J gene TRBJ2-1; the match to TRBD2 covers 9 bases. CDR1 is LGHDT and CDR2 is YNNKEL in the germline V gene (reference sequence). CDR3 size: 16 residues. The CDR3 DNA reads TGTGCCAGCAGCCAAATGTCGCGGGGGGGGCGAGGGGAGCAGCTCTTC. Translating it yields CASSQMSRGGRGEQLF.

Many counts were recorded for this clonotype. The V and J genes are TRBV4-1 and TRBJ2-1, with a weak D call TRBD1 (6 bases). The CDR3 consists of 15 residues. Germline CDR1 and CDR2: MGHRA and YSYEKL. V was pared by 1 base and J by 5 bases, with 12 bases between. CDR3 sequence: CASSQGPTGDNEQFF. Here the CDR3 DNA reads TGCGCCAGCAGCCAAGGTCCGACAGGTGACAATGAGCAGTTCTTC.

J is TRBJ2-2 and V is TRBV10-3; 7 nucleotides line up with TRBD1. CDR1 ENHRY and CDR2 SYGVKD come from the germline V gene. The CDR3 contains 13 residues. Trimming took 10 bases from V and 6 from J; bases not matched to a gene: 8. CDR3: CATRNRGPGELFF. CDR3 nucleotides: TGTGCCACAAGAAACAGGGGTCCCGGGGAGCTGTTTTTT.

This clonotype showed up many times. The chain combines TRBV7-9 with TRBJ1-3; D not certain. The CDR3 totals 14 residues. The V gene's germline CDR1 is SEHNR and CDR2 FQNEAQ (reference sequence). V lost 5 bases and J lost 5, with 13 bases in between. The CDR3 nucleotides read TGTGCCAGCAGCCTCGCCGTGGAGAGAAACACCATATATTTT. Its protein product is CASSLAVERNTIYF.

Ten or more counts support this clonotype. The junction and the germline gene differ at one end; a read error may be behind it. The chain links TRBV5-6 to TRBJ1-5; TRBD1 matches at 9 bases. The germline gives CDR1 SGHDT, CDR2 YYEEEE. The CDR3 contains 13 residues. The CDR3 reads CASSKGQGQPLHF. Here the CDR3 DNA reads TGTGCCAGCAGCAAGGGACAGGGACAGCCCCTGCATTTT.

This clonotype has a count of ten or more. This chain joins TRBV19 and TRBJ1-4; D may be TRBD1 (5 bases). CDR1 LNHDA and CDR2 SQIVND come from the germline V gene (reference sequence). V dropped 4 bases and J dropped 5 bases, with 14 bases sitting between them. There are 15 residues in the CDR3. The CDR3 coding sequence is TGTGCCAGTAGTACCCCGGGACGGCGAAATGAAAAACTGTTTTTT. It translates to CASSTPGRRNEKLFF. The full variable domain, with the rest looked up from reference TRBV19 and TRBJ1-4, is DGGITQSPKYLFRKEGQNVTLSCEQNLNHDAMYWYRQDPGQGLRLIYYSQIVNDFQKGDIAEGYSVSREKKESFPLTVTSAQKNPTAFYLCASSTPGRRNEKLFFGSGTQLSVL.

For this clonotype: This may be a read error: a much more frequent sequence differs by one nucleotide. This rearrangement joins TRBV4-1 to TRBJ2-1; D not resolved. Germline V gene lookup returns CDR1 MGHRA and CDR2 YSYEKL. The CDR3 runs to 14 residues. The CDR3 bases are TGCGCCAGCAGCCAAGTAGTTGGATACAATGAGCAGCTCTTC. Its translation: CASSQVVGYNEQLF.

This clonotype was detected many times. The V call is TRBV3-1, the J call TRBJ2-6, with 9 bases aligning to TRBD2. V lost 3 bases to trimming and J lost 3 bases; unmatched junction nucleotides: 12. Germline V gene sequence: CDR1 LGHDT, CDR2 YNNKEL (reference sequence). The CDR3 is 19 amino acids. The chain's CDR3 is CASSHWRGGLVSGANVLTF. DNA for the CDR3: TGTGCCAGCAGCCACTGGCGGGGGGGTCTGGTGAGTGGGGCCAACGTCCTGACTTTC. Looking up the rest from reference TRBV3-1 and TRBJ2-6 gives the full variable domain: DTAVSQTPKYLVTQMGNDKSIKCEQNLGHDTMYWYKQDSKKFLKIMFSYNNKELIINETVPNRFSPKSPDKAHLNLHINSLELGDSAVYFCASSHWRGGLVSGANVLTFGAGSRLTVL.

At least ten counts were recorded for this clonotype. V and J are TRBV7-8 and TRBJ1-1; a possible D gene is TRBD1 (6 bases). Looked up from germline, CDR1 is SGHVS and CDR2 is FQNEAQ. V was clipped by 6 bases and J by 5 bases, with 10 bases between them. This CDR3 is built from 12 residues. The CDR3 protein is CASSHRETEAFF. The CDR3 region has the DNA TGTGCCAGCAGTCACAGGGAGACTGAAGCTTTCTTT. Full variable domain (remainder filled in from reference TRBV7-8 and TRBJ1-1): GAGVSQSPRYKVAKRGQDVALRCDPISGHVSLFWYQQALGQGPEFLTYFQNEAQLDKSGLPSDRFFAERPEGSVSTLKIQRTQQEDSAVYLCASSHRETEAFFGQGTRLTVV.

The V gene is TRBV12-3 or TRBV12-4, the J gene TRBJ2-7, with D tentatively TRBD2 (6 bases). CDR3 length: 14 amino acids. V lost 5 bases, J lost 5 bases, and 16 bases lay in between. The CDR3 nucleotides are TGTGCCAGCAGTCCCACCCGGAGGGGAGACGAGCAGTACTTC. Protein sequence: CASSPTRRGDEQYF.

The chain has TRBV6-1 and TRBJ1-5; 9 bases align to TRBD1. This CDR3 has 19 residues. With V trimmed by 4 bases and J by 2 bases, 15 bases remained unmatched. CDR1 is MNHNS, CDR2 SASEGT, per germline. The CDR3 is CASSGHPGTGLKGNQPQHF. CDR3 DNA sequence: TGTGCCAGCAGTGGGCACCCCGGGACAGGGCTTAAAGGCAATCAGCCCCAGCATTTT.

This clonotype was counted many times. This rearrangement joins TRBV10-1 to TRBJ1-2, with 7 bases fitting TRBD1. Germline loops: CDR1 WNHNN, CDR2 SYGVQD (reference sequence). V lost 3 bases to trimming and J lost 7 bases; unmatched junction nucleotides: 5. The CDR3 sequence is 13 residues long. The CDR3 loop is CASSEIRDSGYTF. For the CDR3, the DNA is TGCGCCAGCAGTGAAATCCGGGACAGTGGCTACACCTTC.

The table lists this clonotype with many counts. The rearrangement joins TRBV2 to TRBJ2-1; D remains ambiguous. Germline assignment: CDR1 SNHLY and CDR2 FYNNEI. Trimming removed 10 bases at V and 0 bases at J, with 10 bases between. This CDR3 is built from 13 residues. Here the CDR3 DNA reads TGTGCCATCTCCAGGAGCTCCTACAATGAGCAGTTCTTC. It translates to CAISRSSYNEQFF.

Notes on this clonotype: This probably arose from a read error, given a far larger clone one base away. CDR3 amino acids: CASSPRLAGGLWEQYF. The CDR3 DNA reads as TGTGCCAGCAGTCCACGACTAGCGGGGGGGCTTTGGGAGCAGTACTTC. The V call is TRBV12-3 or TRBV12-4, the J call TRBJ2-5, with 14 bases matching TRBD2. The CDR3 extends over 16 amino acids. V lost 5 bases and J lost 11; bases outside the gene matches: 13.

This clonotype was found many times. The CDR3 coding sequence is TGTGCCAGCAGCCGTTACCAGGGGGCGGAGGGAGCTTTCTTT. Its protein product is CASSRYQGAEGAFF. V usage is TRBV5-4 and J usage is TRBJ1-1; 8 bases align to TRBD1. The CDR3 consists of 14 residues. The germline gives CDR1 SGHNT, CDR2 YYREEE (reference sequence). The J segment lost 10 bases and the V segment lost 4 bases, leaving 12 bases of the junction unmatched.

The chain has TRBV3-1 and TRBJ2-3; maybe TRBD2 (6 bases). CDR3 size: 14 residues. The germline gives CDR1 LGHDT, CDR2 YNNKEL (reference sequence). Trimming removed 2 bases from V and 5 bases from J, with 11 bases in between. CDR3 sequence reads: CASSQIVGGDTQYF. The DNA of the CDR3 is TGTGCCAGCAGCCAAATTGTGGGGGGAGATACGCAGTATTTT.

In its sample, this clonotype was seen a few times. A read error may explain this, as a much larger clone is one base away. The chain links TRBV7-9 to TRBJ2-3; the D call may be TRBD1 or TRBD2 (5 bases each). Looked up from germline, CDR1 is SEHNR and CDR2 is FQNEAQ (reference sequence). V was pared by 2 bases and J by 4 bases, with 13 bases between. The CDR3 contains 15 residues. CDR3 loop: CASSLRGDGADTQYF. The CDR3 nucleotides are TGTGCCAGCAGCTTAAGGGGAGACGGCGCAGATACGCAGTATTTT.

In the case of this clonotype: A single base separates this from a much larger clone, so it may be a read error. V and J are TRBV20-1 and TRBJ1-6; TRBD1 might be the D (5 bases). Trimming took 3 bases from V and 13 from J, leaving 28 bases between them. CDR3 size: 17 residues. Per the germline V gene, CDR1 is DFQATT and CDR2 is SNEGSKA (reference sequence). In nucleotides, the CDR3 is TGCAGTGCTAGGCCCCAACCACTTGACGGGGGGTGGAGTCCCCTCCACTTT. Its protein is CSARPQPLDGGWSPLHF.

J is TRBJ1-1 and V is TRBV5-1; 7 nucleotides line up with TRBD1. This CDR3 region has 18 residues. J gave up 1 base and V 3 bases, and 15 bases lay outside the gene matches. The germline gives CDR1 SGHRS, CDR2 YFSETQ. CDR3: CASSSRPTRGIGNTEAFF. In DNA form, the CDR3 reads TGCGCCAGCAGCTCTCGGCCGACCAGGGGGATAGGGAACACTGAAGCTTTCTTT.

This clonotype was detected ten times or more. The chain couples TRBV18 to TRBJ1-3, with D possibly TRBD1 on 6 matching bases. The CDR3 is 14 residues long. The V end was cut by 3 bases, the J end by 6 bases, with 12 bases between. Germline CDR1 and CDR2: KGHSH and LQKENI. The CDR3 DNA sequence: TGTGCCAGCTCACCCAGGGGTTTAACAAACACCATATATTTT. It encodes CASSPRGLTNTIYF.